The following is a T cell receptor beta chain sequence with its context. This clone appeared a single time. Its antigen has not been determined. Per-nucleotide qualities are absent, and no much larger clonotype sits a single base away. In total, approximately 690 healthy bone marrow donors made up the cohort. At the time of sampling, all cohort members were nominally healthy, though unrecorded immune exposures were likely present. The donor tested CMV seronegative and was one of the 352 seronegative cohort members. A peripheral blood sample was collected from each donor, and TCR beta sequencing was performed on peripheral blood mononuclear cells. The Qiagen DNeasy Blood Extraction Kit was used to extract genomic DNA from the blood cell samples. This entry comes from a study of cytomegalovirus exposure and HLA in healthy donors (dated 2017 in TCRdb). With regard to the full study: According to an earlier analysis of a few hundred of the donors, some 180 million T cells yielded 90 million to 140 million unique TCR beta sequences and about 280 Gb of sequence data. Genome-wide SNP genotypes for about 65% of the roughly 700 donors were used in a later genetic analysis, which treated that subset as a discovery cohort. In the later analysis, no new phenotypic data were used to find candidate immune exposures; instead, reliance was placed on TCR beta sequences and their occurrence across donors. The study profiled the T cell repertoires of around 700 subjects by immunosequencing and related them to cytomegalovirus serostatus. Of the approximately 400 genotyped donors, 65% to 90% were placed in the genetic ancestry cluster associated with self-reported Caucasian donors. Among about 400 genotyped donors of the cohort, an average of around 220,000 unique TCR beta nucleotide sequences was sequenced per donor, of which 15% to 20% were non-productive. The study was designed to test whether signatures of past pathogen exposure could be identified by cataloging public T cell receptors. To predict cytomegalovirus infection status, the study combined high-throughput TCR immunosequencing, statistical association of individual TCRs with disease status, and machine learning. Donor age, sex, ethnicity and CMV serostatus were compiled together with the repertoire data. All discovery cohort repertoires had been generated using a single sequencing platform. The number of typed donors differed by locus: about 620-640 for A, B, C, DRB1 and DQB1; approximately 540 for DQA1; some 610 for DPA1; and about 450 for DPB1. An early release covering approximately 600 HLA-typed donors comprised approximately 290 gigabases of sequencing data and around 80 million unique TCR sequences. To study patterns of TCR occurrence, a later analysis re-analyzed previously published TCR beta repertoires from several hundred donors and added high-resolution HLA genotyping. In addition to the first cohort of 666 subjects, a separate validation cohort of about 120 different subjects was used. Roughly 5 DR-DQ haplotypes were handled as single units for association and clustering because linkage in the cohort was strong. Class I and class II HLA loci were covered by the typing at four-digit resolution. In an earlier analysis of several hundred of the donors, high-throughput TCR beta sequencing was used to judge whether each TCR beta V gene segment behaved as functional or pseudogenic. Findings and caveats that apply to the study as a whole: When HLA alleles, especially DR and DQ, strongly co-occurred, TCR associations were difficult to assign to individual alleles. For the cohort, immune exposure information was limited to CMV serostatus. A cluster of highly shared sequence variants was judged likely to represent a technical artifact of the sequencing pipeline. HLA typing was unavailable for some donors at each locus, so association tests used only the typed subset. Because counts were too low, roughly 16 rarely observed V segments, including chromosome 9 orphons, were excluded from the earlier analysis of 500 to 700 of the donors. Correlated functional status among segregating V segments might reflect linkage disequilibrium, but an unknown experimental factor could not be ruled out. Roughly uniform sequencing depth across donors was assumed in presence/absence analyses, although this assumption may not hold. While some public TCRs were present in many individuals, most TCR sequences turned up only very rarely across donors. In a later analysis, most CMV-associated TCR beta chains were found to appear HLA-restricted, with HLA associations seemingly driven largely by CMV exposure. V-gene and J-gene trimming of TCR beta chains was associated with a missense DCLRE1C variant in a later genetic analysis, and the association was replicated in an independent cohort. The study gave a list of 150 to 200 TCR beta chains associated with cytomegalovirus. In a later genetic analysis, fewer N-insertions in productive TCRs were reported among donors in an Asian-associated ancestry cluster than the roughly 670-donor mean. In an earlier analysis of more than 450 of the donors, most TCR beta V segments were observed in productive rearrangements about 90% or about 30% of the time, broadly matching IMGT annotations. A further reported finding was that TCR beta sequences accurately predicted the HLA-A and HLA-B alleles for most subjects in the first cohort. Some IMGT-functional V segments, including TRBV6-2 and TRBV6-3, could not be told apart with the 87-base-pair reads, so those segments were excluded. Cytomegalovirus status was reported to be diagnosed by the classifier with high specificity and sensitivity in both the original and validation cohorts. According to the authors, the approach could potentially be generalized to other disease states and immunological phenotypes. The cohort was sequenced for TCR beta chains only, and without alpha or paired-chain data the features that could be detected were limited. A later analysis associated 16,951 TCR beta sequences with specific HLA alleles at a false discovery rate of 0.05. Three of the identified cytomegalovirus-associated TCR beta chains were confirmed in vitro to be specific for cytomegalovirus antigens. A later analysis found that HLA-associated TCR beta chains were more clonally expanded and had lower generation probabilities than equally common non-associated chains. In a later analysis, the rate of TCR association differed among HLA loci, with DRB1 alleles having the most associated TCRs and HLA-C alleles having the fewest. A later analysis reported that several top co-occurrence clusters appeared linked to parvovirus B19, influenza, CMV and Epstein-Barr virus.

Receptor amplification or capture employed the immunoSEQ multiplex PCR assay. A mixture of 60 forward primers for TCR Vbeta segments and 13 reverse primers for TCR Jbeta segments was used in the multiplex PCR. The CDR3 region of rearranged TCR beta genes was amplified from genomic DNA by a multiplex PCR assay. The amplified TCR beta libraries were sequenced on the Illumina HiSeq System as 87-base-pair reads. Under the source paper's analysis protocol: Across the 700 or so repertoires, a later analysis counted roughly 77 million unique TCR beta chains, roughly 11 million of which were shared by at least two donors. Raw reads were error-corrected and collapsed into unique sequences by a nearest-neighbor algorithm in which closely related sequences were merged to remove PCR and sequencing errors. To assign V, D and J gene segments, CDR3 sequences were aligned to IMGT reference sequences. For a sequence to be retained, at least a six-nucleotide match to both a V gene segment and a J gene segment was required. A rearrangement counted as productive if the CDR3 had no stop codons and remained in frame with V and J, and every other rearrangement counted as non-productive. Following IMGT convention, CDR3 was defined as the stretch from the second conserved V-encoded cysteine up to the conserved J-encoded phenylalanine. The earlier analysis of 500 to 650 of the donors excluded any sequence lacking an unambiguous match to a single V gene segment. In an earlier analysis of 500 to 750 of the donors, V segments were called functional above 56.7% productive rearrangements and were called segregating when the between-donor standard deviation exceeded 5%. A statistical classification framework was built to diagnose cytomegalovirus status from the catalog of TCR beta chain sequences. In a later analysis, TCR nucleotide sequences were compared against IMGT/GENE-DB human TR gene sequences so that V and J genes could be assigned. Using the TCRdist pipeline, a later analysis assigned CDR3 sequences along with most-parsimonious VDJ recombination scenarios. In a later analysis, every TCR beta chain was defined by the combination of its CDR3 amino acid sequence and its V-gene family, and reads without a unique V-gene family were dropped. To address suspected cross-contamination and a sequencing artifact, a later analysis removed 592 highly shared, low-generation-probability nucleotide sequences. For each public chain, a later analysis derived a clonal expansion index from normalized ranks of inferred template counts within each repertoire. In a later analysis, generation probabilities were computed using a VDJ recombination model fitted to out-of-frame rearrangements, and the results were checked against IGoR. A later analysis scored TCR-TCR, TCR-HLA and TCR-CMV co-occurrence with hypergeometric tests, applying a repertoire-size bias correction to TCR pairs. False discovery rates were estimated in a later analysis by permuting HLA or CMV assignments 20 times. In a later analysis, co-occurring TCRs were grouped with DBSCAN, and TCRdist sequence similarity was added when clustering was performed within HLA-allele-positive subsets. Co-occurrence clustering excluded repertoires with fewer than 30,000 or more than 120,000 public chains, plus five with anomalous nucleotide sharing. TCRdb obtained this table from immuneACCESS and retained in-frame rearrangements with V and J assigned. These tables miss some clones; where compared with another copy, unresolved V genes account for less than half of the shortfall, and the remainder is unexplained. V, J and clone size are taken as reported in that table, and D and trimming were inferred from the DNA itself. Across this sample there are some 120,000 clones, with about 78% seen only once. The ten most abundant clones make up around 3.7% of the sample.

V ends up 3 bases short and J 3 bases short, with an unmatched junction base count of 5. The CDR1 and CDR2 encoded by the germline V gene (reference sequence) are GTSNPN and SVGIG. Taken from cysteine to phenylalanine, the CDR3 has 15 residues. The DNA shown is the 45-base CDR3, in frame from base 1. Sequenced: PBMCs. The sequence joins TRBV30 to TRBJ1-5, with 10 bases aligning to TRBD1. The receptor was isolated from a man aged 25-40 years in good health and CMV-seronegative. The CDR3 has the sequence CAWSDRGPLNQPQHF. Here is the DNA: TGTGCCTGGAGCGACAGGGGGCCCCTCAATCAGCCCCAGCATTTT.